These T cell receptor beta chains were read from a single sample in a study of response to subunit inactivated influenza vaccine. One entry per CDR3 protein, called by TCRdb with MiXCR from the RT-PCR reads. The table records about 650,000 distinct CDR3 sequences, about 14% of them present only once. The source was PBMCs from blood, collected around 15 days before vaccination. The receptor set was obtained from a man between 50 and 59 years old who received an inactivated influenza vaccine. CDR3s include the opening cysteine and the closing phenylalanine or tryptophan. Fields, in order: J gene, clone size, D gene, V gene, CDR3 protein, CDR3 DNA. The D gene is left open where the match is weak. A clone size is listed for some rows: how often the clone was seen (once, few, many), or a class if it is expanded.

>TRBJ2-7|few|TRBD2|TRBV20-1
CSASGSGSLDEQYF
TGCAGTGCCAGCGGGAGCGGGAGTCTGGACGAGCAGTACTTC
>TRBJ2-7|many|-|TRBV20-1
CSARDPQQGDLGYEQYF
TGCAGTGCTAGAGACCCCCAACAGGGTGATCTTGGGTACGAGCAGTACTTC
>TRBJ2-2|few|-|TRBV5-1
CASSLVTARGTGELFF
TGCGCCAGCAGCTTGGTTACAGCGAGGGGCACCGGGGAGCTGTTTTTT
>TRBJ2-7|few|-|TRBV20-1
CSARVGADEQYF
TGCAGTGCTAGAGTGGGGGCGGACGAGCAGTACTTC
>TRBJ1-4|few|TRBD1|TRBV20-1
CSSTGGTPGIGEKLFF
TGCAGTTCCACAGGGGGGACGCCCGGTATCGGAGAAAAACTGTTTTTT
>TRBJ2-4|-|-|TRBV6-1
CASRDGQLTLAKNIQYF
TGTGCCAGCAGGGATGGGCAGTTGACACTAGCCAAAAACATTCAGTACTTC
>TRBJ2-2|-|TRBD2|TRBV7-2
CASEVAGGNTGELFF
TGTGCCAGCGAAGTAGCGGGGGGTAATACCGGGGAGCTGTTTTTT
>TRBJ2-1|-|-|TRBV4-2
CASSQDGGLQKQFF
TGTGCCAGCAGCCAAGATGGCGGGCTACAAAAGCAGTTCTTC
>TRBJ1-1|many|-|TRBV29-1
CSVAISGGVNTEAFF
TGCAGCGTTGCTATCTCGGGCGGGGTGAACACTGAAGCTTTCTTT
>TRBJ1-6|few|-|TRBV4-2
CASSQDGGRDSPLHF
TGTGCCAGCAGCCAAGACGGGGGCCGGGATTCACCCCTCCACTTT
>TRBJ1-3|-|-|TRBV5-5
CASSPGTLSSGNTIYF
TGTGCCAGCAGTCCCGGGACATTGAGCTCTGGAAACACCATATATTTT
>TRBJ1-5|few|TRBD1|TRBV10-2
CASRTGSVNQPQHF
TGCGCCAGCCGGACAGGCTCCGTTAATCAGCCCCAGCATTTT
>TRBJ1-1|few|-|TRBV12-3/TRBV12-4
CASSPDPGSWVNTEAFF
TGTGCCAGCAGTCCAGATCCGGGATCTTGGGTGAACACTGAAGCTTTCTTT
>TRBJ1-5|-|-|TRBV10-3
CAISESLGTNQPQHF
TGTGCCATCAGTGAAAGTCTGGGAACCAATCAGCCCCAGCATTTT
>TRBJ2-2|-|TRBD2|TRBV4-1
CASSQDPPSGGAGELFF
TGCGCCAGCAGCCAAGATCCCCCTAGCGGGGGGGCCGGGGAGCTGTTTTTT
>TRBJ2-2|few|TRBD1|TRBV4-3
CASSLLRDSNTGELFF
TGCGCCAGCAGCCTCCTCCGGGACAGTAACACCGGGGAGCTGTTTTTT
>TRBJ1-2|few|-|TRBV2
CASSTDGREVGYTF
TGTGCCAGCAGTACCGACGGAAGGGAAGTGGGCTACACCTTC
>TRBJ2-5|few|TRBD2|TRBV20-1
CSASGSGNLETQYF
TGCAGTGCTAGTGGTAGCGGGAACTTAGAGACCCAGTACTTC
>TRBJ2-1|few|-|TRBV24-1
CATSRTGPSSYNEQFF
TGTGCCACCTCCAGAACGGGCCCCAGCTCCTACAATGAGCAGTTCTTC
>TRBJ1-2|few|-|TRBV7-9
CASSLPGQPGGYTF
TGTGCCAGCAGCCTTCCTGGACAGCCCGGGGGCTACACCTTC
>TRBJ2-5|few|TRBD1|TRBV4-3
CASSQGTGLRETQYF
TGCGCCAGCAGCCAAGGGACAGGGCTCCGGGAGACCCAGTACTTC
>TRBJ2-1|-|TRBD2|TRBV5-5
CASSLAGAGARNEQFF
TGTGCCAGCAGCTTGGCCGGGGCGGGAGCCCGCAATGAGCAGTTCTTC
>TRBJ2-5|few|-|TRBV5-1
CASRSGGGPQETQYF
TGCGCCAGCAGGAGTGGAGGGGGCCCTCAAGAGACCCAGTACTTC
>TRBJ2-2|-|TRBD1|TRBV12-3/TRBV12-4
CASRPPGTGGGELFF
TGTGCCAGCAGACCACCCGGGACAGGGGGCGGGGAGCTGTTTTTT
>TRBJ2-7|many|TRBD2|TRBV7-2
CASSIGPGTSGTYEQYF
TGTGCCAGCAGCATAGGCCCCGGGACTAGCGGAACCTACGAGCAGTACTTC
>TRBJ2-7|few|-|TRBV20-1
CSARDTGTTPYEQYF
TGCAGTGCTAGAGATACAGGGACTACTCCCTACGAGCAGTACTTC
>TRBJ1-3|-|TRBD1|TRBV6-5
CASSNRQGRGNTIYF
TGTGCCAGCAGTAACCGACAGGGTCGGGGAAACACCATATATTTT
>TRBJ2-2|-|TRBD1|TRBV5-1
CASSVDRGGNTGELFF
TGCGCCAGCAGCGTGGACAGGGGCGGTAACACCGGGGAGCTGTTTTTT
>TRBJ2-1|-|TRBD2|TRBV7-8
CASSPLLGGLAGSYNEQFF
TGTGCCAGCAGCCCCCTACTTGGGGGACTAGCGGGAAGTTACAATGAGCAGTTCTTC
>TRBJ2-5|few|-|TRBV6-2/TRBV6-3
CASSYSAEAHQETQYF
TGTGCCAGCAGTTACAGCGCGGAAGCTCACCAAGAGACCCAGTACTTC
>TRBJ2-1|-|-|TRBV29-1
CSVAGASYNEQFF
TGCAGCGTTGCGGGGGCATCCTACAATGAGCAGTTCTTC
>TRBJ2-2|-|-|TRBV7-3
CASSLGSLNKELFF
TGTGCCAGCAGCCTTGGTTCCCTCAATAAGGAGCTGTTTTTT
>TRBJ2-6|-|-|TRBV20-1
CSAAIGSGANVLTF
TGCAGTGCCGCTATCGGGTCTGGGGCCAACGTCCTGACTTTC
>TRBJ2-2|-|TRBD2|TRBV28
CASSLSLWRGALITGELFF
TGTGCCAGCAGTTTGTCTCTCTGGCGGGGGGCACTGATCACCGGGGAGCTGTTTTTT